Listed below are T cell receptor beta chains from one sample, sequenced in a study of blood T cell repertoires in COVID-19. This table comes from immunoSEQ multiplex PCR, and its TCRdb copy is limited to in-frame clones, with some not included. This table has some 65,000 clones, roughly 77% appearing once. Sequenced sample: peripheral blood. These receptors were collected from a human donor in a cohort sampled during active COVID-19. Each CDR3 is given with its conserved first and last residue. Fields, in order: D gene, V gene, clone size, J gene, CDR3 protein, CDR3 DNA. A D gene is named only where the DNA matches it firmly. Only some rows state a clone size, as once, few, many or a class for expanded clones.

D: .
V: TRBV27
size: .
J: TRBJ2-3
CDR3: CASTFAGSSTDTQYF
DNA: TGTGCCAGCACCTTCGCGGGATCCAGCACAGATACGCAGTATTTT

D: .
V: TRBV2
size: .
J: TRBJ1-6
CDR3: CASSPGQMYNSPLHF
DNA: TGTGCCAGCAGTCCAGGACAGATGTATAATTCACCCCTCCACTTT

D: .
V: TRBV7-2
size: .
J: TRBJ2-3
CDR3: CASSAKLVSNTQYF
DNA: TGTGCCAGCAGCGCCAAACTAGTCTCAAATACGCAGTATTTT

D: .
V: TRBV6-2/TRBV6-3
size: .
J: TRBJ1-2
CDR3: CASSYRQGYGYTF
DNA: TGTGCCAGCAGTTACCGACAAGGCTATGGCTACACCTTC

D: .
V: TRBV5-1
size: .
J: TRBJ2-1
CDR3: CASSDTSSPYNEQFF
DNA: TGCGCCAGCAGCGATACTAGCAGCCCCTACAATGAGCAGTTCTTC

D: .
V: TRBV5-1
size: .
J: TRBJ2-5
CDR3: CASRITSMPTETQYF
DNA: TGCGCCAGCAGAATAACTAGTATGCCTACTGAGACCCAGTACTTC

D: TRBD1
V: TRBV6-5
size: .
J: TRBJ2-5
CDR3: CASRPTDRGRETQYF
DNA: TGTGCCAGCAGACCGACGGACAGGGGGCGTGAGACCCAGTACTTC

D: .
V: TRBV9
size: .
J: TRBJ1-2
CDR3: CASSGTTVNNYGYTF
DNA: TGTGCCAGCAGCGGGACGACAGTAAATAACTATGGCTACACCTTC

D: TRBD2
V: TRBV27
size: .
J: TRBJ2-5
CDR3: CASSLGTAGVETQYF
DNA: TGTGCCAGCAGTTTAGGTACGGCGGGAGTGGAGACCCAGTACTTC

D: .
V: TRBV28
size: .
J: TRBJ1-2
CDR3: CASSLGQGYGYTF
DNA: TGTGCCAGCAGCCTCGGCCAGGGTTATGGCTACACCTTC

D: .
V: TRBV14
size: .
J: TRBJ2-6
CDR3: CASSQDLYTPPGANVLTF
DNA: TGTGCCAGCAGCCAAGATCTCTATACCCCCCCTGGGGCCAACGTCCTGACTTTC

D: TRBD2
V: TRBV5-6
size: .
J: TRBJ2-1
CDR3: CASSLKAGGLYNEQFF
DNA: TGTGCCAGCAGCTTAAAAGCGGGAGGGCTCTACAATGAGCAGTTCTTC

D: TRBD2
V: TRBV7-8
size: .
J: TRBJ2-3
CDR3: CASSFLAGTDTQYF
DNA: TGTGCCAGCAGCTTCTTAGCGGGTACAGATACGCAGTATTTT

D: .
V: TRBV27
size: .
J: TRBJ1-1
CDR3: CASSLSRLGGVAFF
DNA: TGTGCCAGCAGTTTATCGCGGTTAGGCGGGGTAGCTTTCTTT

D: .
V: TRBV19
size: .
J: TRBJ1-5
CDR3: CASSIGRSNQPQHF
DNA: TGTGCCAGTAGTATAGGTAGAAGCAATCAGCCCCAGCATTTT

D: .
V: TRBV6-5
size: .
J: TRBJ2-7
CDR3: CASRILPQGSYEQYF
DNA: TGTGCCAGCAGGATCCTTCCTCAGGGATCCTACGAGCAGTACTTC

D: .
V: TRBV30
size: .
J: TRBJ1-1
CDR3: CAWSPNRAEAFF
DNA: TGTGCCTGGAGTCCGAACAGGGCTGAAGCTTTCTTT

D: .
V: TRBV2
size: .
J: TRBJ2-7
CDR3: CASSSPGEAYEQYF
DNA: TGTGCCAGCAGCTCACCGGGGGAAGCCTACGAGCAGTACTTC

D: TRBD1
V: TRBV4-1
size: .
J: TRBJ1-2
CDR3: CASSPGTGHNYGYTF
DNA: TGCGCCAGCAGCCCAGGGACAGGGCATAACTATGGCTACACCTTC

D: TRBD1
V: TRBV4-1
size: .
J: TRBJ2-7
CDR3: CASSRETGGGYEQYF
DNA: TGCGCCAGCAGCCGGGAGACAGGGGGCGGCTACGAGCAGTACTTC

D: TRBD1
V: TRBV7-2
size: .
J: TRBJ1-1
CDR3: CASSSTGGAIEAFF
DNA: TGTGCCAGCAGCTCGACAGGGGGCGCGATTGAAGCTTTCTTT

D: TRBD1
V: TRBV28
size: once
J: TRBJ1-4
CDR3: CASRGRQGAQGEKLFF
DNA: TGTGCCAGCAGGGGGAGACAGGGGGCGCAAGGTGAAAAACTGTTTTTT

D: .
V: TRBV28
size: medium-sized
J: TRBJ2-7
CDR3: CASLPPPSVSSYEQYF
DNA: TGTGCCAGCCTTCCCCCACCTAGCGTTAGCTCCTACGAGCAGTACTTC

D: TRBD1
V: TRBV18
size: .
J: TRBJ2-7
CDR3: CASSPSRGSYEQYF
DNA: TGTGCCAGCTCACCTAGCAGGGGGTCTTACGAGCAGTACTTC

D: .
V: TRBV12-3/TRBV12-4
size: .
J: TRBJ2-1
CDR3: CASSLGAGGGKFF
DNA: TGTGCCAGCAGTTTGGGGGCAGGCGGGGGAAAGTTCTTC

D: .
V: TRBV28
size: .
J: TRBJ2-7
CDR3: CASSLKRPGGPGEQYF
DNA: TGTGCCAGCAGTTTAAAGAGGCCCGGCGGTCCGGGCGAGCAGTACTTC

D: TRBD2
V: TRBV4-3
size: few
J: TRBJ2-1
CDR3: CASSRSLGTSSYNEQFF
DNA: TGCGCCAGCAGCCGCTCTTTGGGGACTAGCTCTTACAATGAGCAGTTCTTC

D: TRBD2
V: TRBV4-1
size: .
J: TRBJ2-1
CDR3: CASSLGTSGTDEQFF
DNA: TGCGCCAGCAGCTTAGGGACTAGCGGGACCGATGAGCAGTTCTTC

D: .
V: TRBV1
size: .
J: TRBJ2-3
CDR3: CTSSQSGGHGGTQYF
DNA: TGCACCAGCAGCCAGTCGGGGGGCCACGGAGGTACGCAGTATTTT

D: .
V: TRBV3-1/TRBV3-2
size: .
J: TRBJ2-7
CDR3: CASSQRRVSYEQYF
DNA: TGTGCCAGCAGCCAACGGCGGGTCTCCTACGAGCAGTACTTC

D: .
V: TRBV9
size: .
J: TRBJ1-2
CDR3: CASSVDGAYGYTF
DNA: TGTGCCAGCAGCGTAGACGGTGCCTATGGCTACACCTTC

D: .
V: TRBV4-3
size: .
J: TRBJ1-1
CDR3: CASSQDLGQNTEAFF
DNA: TGCGCCAGCAGCCAAGACTTGGGCCAGAACACTGAAGCTTTCTTT

D: TRBD1
V: TRBV6-5
size: .
J: TRBJ2-7
CDR3: CASSLQGSEQYF
DNA: TGTGCCAGCAGTTTACAGGGGTCCGAGCAGTACTTC

D: .
V: TRBV21-1
size: .
J: TRBJ1-1
CDR3: CASSLTTGPNTEAFF
DNA: TGTGCCAGCAGCTTGACGACAGGGCCGAACACTGAAGCTTTCTTT

D: .
V: TRBV12-1
size: .
J: TRBJ2-7
CDR3: CASSVPPAGTSGRRSYEQYF
DNA: TGTGCCAGCAGCGTACCACCAGCCGGGACTAGCGGGAGGCGTTCGTACGAGCAGTACTTC

D: TRBD2
V: TRBV5-1
size: few
J: TRBJ2-2
CDR3: CASSLLPAGITGELFF
DNA: TGCGCCAGCAGCTTGTTACCAGCGGGAATCACCGGGGAGCTGTTTTTT

D: .
V: TRBV7-2
size: .
J: TRBJ1-2
CDR3: CASSSESRDVGGYTF
DNA: TGTGCCAGCAGCTCCGAAAGCAGGGATGTTGGTGGCTACACCTTC

D: TRBD2
V: TRBV6-6
size: .
J: TRBJ2-7
CDR3: CASRYLAGESYEQYF
DNA: TGTGCCAGCAGGTACTTGGCGGGAGAGAGCTACGAGCAGTACTTC

D: TRBD1
V: TRBV19
size: .
J: TRBJ1-2
CDR3: CASSILQGAYGYTF
DNA: TGTGCCAGTAGTATACTCCAGGGGGCCTATGGCTACACCTTC